The 12 T cell receptor beta chains presented below share a single source sample, sequenced in a study of blood T cell repertoires in COVID-19. Profiling relied on immunoSEQ multiplex PCR, and the TCRdb table lists in-frame clones only, not all of them. Of about 150,000 clones listed, over 75% are singletons. Sequences were obtained from peripheral blood. The receptors shown here come from a human donor in a cohort sampled during active COVID-19.

This rearrangement joins TRBV7-9 to TRBJ2-5; 13 bases are a match to TRBD2. Germline trimming cut 6 bases from V and 8 bases from J; bases unmatched to any gene: 12. Germline-derived CDR1 and CDR2 are SEHNR and FQNEAQ (reference sequence). The CDR3 is 16 amino acids. DNA for the CDR3: TGTGCCAGCAGGATCACCGGGACTAGCGGGGCCGAAACCCAGTACTTC. This gives the protein CASRITGTSGAETQYF.

V and J are TRBV5-1 and TRBJ2-2; possibly TRBD2 for D (6 bases). This CDR3 is built from 12 residues. The germline V gene has CDR1 SGHRS and CDR2 YFSETQ. Trimming left V 5 bases short and J 4 bases short, with 6 bases between. The CDR3 loop is CASRRGTGELFF. The CDR3 DNA is TGCGCCAGCAGGCGGGGCACCGGGGAGCTGTTTTTT.

The chain couples TRBV5-5 to TRBJ1-3; no definite D call. The CDR3 runs 16 residues. V was cut by 1 base and J by 0 bases, with 11 bases left in between. Germline values: CDR1 SGHKS, CDR2 YYEKEE (reference sequence). CDR3 residues: CASSLRGTSSGNTIYF. The CDR3 DNA reads as TGTGCCAGCAGCTTGAGAGGTACAAGCTCTGGAAACACCATATATTTT. Complete variable domain (other parts from reference TRBV5-5 and TRBJ1-3): DAGVTQSPTHLIKTRGQQVTLRCSPISGHKSVSWYQQVLGQGPQFIFQYYEKEERGRGNFPDRFSARQFPNYSSELNVNALLLGDSALYLCASSLRGTSSGNTIYFGEGSWLTVV.

This chain uses TRBV5-5 with TRBJ1-1; D gene uncertain. The V end lost 0 bases, the J end lost 6 bases, and 12 bases lay between the germline ends. Germline V lookup: CDR1 SGHKS, CDR2 YYEKEE (reference sequence). CDR3 size: 14 residues. DNA for the CDR3: TGTGCCAGCAGCTTGGGACGTGGAGCCGCTGAAGCTTTCTTT. Translating it yields CASSLGRGAAEAFF.

The chain joins TRBV10-3 to TRBJ2-1, with 7 nucleotides matching TRBD2. Per germline, CDR1 ENHRY and CDR2 SYGVKD. V lost 3 bases, J lost 7 bases, and 12 bases stayed unmatched. This CDR3 region has 16 residues. The DNA for the CDR3 is TGTGCCATCAGTGAAATTAGGGCGGGAGTGAAAAATGAGCAGTTCTTC. This gives the protein CAISEIRAGVKNEQFF.

J is TRBJ2-7 and V is TRBV16; TRBD2 aligns across 8 bases. The CDR3 is 15 residues long. The germline V gene has CDR1 KGHSY and CDR2 FQNENV. After removal of 0 bases from V and 4 bases from J, the junction contained 5 bases not matched to a gene. CDR3 region: CASSQSLAGRYEQYF. The CDR3 DNA follows: TGTGCCAGCAGCCAATCGCTAGCGGGCCGTTACGAGCAGTACTTC.

The CDR3 protein is CASRRQGNSPLHF. CDR3 bases: TGTGCCAGCAGACGACAGGGGAATTCACCCCTCCACTTT. The chain couples TRBV7-3 to TRBJ1-6, with 8 bases matching TRBD1. The V gene end was trimmed by 6 bases and the J gene end by 7 bases; junction bases not matched to a gene: 2. The CDR3 is made up of 13 amino acids. Germline CDR1 is SGHTA and CDR2 is FQGTGA.

Turning to this clone: Other DNA sequences of this sample code for an identical CDR3. This chain links TRBV11-3 with TRBJ2-3, with 8 bases matching TRBD1. This CDR3 region has 15 residues. J lost 0 bases, V lost 5 bases, and 4 bases had no gene match. Per the germline V gene, CDR1 is SGHNT and CDR2 is YENEEA. CDR3 bases: TGTGCCAGCAGCCCAAGACAGGGGAGCACAGATACGCAGTATTTT. It translates to CASSPRQGSTDTQYF.

The chain combines TRBV19 with TRBJ2-5; D is unresolved. CDR1 and CDR2 (germline): LNHDA, SQIVND (reference sequence). V was cut by 5 bases and J by 2 bases, with 9 bases left in between. The CDR3 length is 13 residues. CDR3 sequence reads: CASSGPAQETQYF. DNA of the CDR3: TGTGCCAGTAGTGGGCCTGCTCAAGAGACCCAGTACTTC.

V usage is TRBV25-1 and J usage is TRBJ1-1; D may be TRBD1 (5 bases). V was cut by 1 base and J by 1 base, with 10 bases left in between. CDR3 length equals 15 residues. Germline lookup yields CDR1 MGHDK and CDR2 SYGVNS. As DNA, the CDR3 is TGTGCCAGCAGTGAATCTGTGACAGAGAACACTGAAGCTTTCTTT. It encodes CASSESVTENTEAFF. The variable domain in full, with the rest retrieved from reference TRBV25-1 and TRBJ1-1, is EADIYQTPRYLVIGTGKKITLECSQTMGHDKMYWYQQDPGMELHLIHYSYGVNSTEKGDLSSESTVSRIRTEHFPLTLESARPSHTSQYLCASSESVTENTEAFFGQGTRLTVV.

The V gene is TRBV5-1, the J gene TRBJ1-1, with D unclear. CDR1 is SGHRS and CDR2 is YFSETQ in the germline V gene. Trimming removed 7 bases from V and 0 bases from J, with 10 bases in between. The length of the CDR3 is 13 residues. The CDR3 here is CASRTEMNTEAFF. The CDR3 DNA reads as TGCGCCAGCCGAACAGAGATGAACACTGAAGCTTTCTTT.

The V gene is TRBV3-1 (or the pseudogene TRBV3-2), the J gene TRBJ2-7; a weak D match, TRBD2 (5 bases). V was shortened by 2 bases and J by 4 bases, with 6 bases between the two germline ends. This CDR3 is built from 12 residues. Germline CDR1 LGHDT, CDR2 YNNKEL (reference sequence). The CDR3 nucleotides are TGTGCCAGCAGCCAACGGGGTTACGAGCAGTACTTC. It encodes CASSQRGYEQYF.